The present T cell receptor (beta chain) was sequenced within a study of post-analysis software for immune sequencing data. There are a few counts of this clonotype. The antigen is unknown. Points from the study as a whole: Among multiple sclerosis patients, normalized Chao1 diversity was significantly below that of controls. Patients used a handful of TRBV segments, including TRBV5-6, TRBV5-1 and TRBV20-1, more often than controls.

Libraries were made from TCR beta cDNA, and they carried unique molecular identifiers. TCRdb passed the PCR reads through MiXCR, listing each CDR3 protein once. The table has over 250,000 distinct CDR3 sequences, roughly a third seen once. V lost 3 bases and J lost 3; bases outside the gene matches: 8. The CDR3 is 16 residues long. Per germline, CDR1 GTSNPN and CDR2 SVGIG (reference sequence). Sequenced: blood. This clonotype originated in a girl aged 5-17 years with multiple sclerosis. This rearrangement joins TRBV30 to TRBJ2-1; 10 nucleotides match TRBD2. CDR3 coding DNA: TGTGCCTGGAGCCGTCGCGGGACTAGCGTCTACAATGAGCAGTTCTTC. As protein: CAWSRRGTSVYNEQFF.